This entry lists 25 T cell receptor beta chains sequenced from one sample in a study of cytomegalovirus exposure and HLA in healthy donors. In the PCR, 60 Vbeta and 13 Jbeta primers were used. The assay was immunoSEQ multiplex PCR, and TCRdb's table has in-frame clones only and misses some. The data hold some 120,000 clones, with more than 70% observed a single time. The specimen sequenced was PBMCs. Receptors originate from a man aged 25-45 years in good health and CMV-seronegative.

The chain has TRBV4-3 and TRBJ2-7, with 8 bases matching TRBD1. Unmatched junction bases numbered 7, after V lost 3 bases and J lost 0 bases. The length of the CDR3 is 16 residues. Germline CDR1 LGHNA, CDR2 YSLEER. The CDR3 DNA sequence: TGCGCCAGCAGCCAGGATCGACAGGGGCCCTCCTACGAGCAGTACTTC. Amino acid sequence: CASSQDRQGPSYEQYF.

This chain connects TRBV2 to TRBJ1-6; D might be TRBD1 (5 bases). CDR3 size: 14 residues. Germline CDR1 reads SNHLY; CDR2 reads FYNNEI. Trimming cost V 8 bases and J 11 bases, with 19 bases left between them. The CDR3 is CASGPPGKFPPLHF. DNA of the CDR3: TGTGCCAGCGGGCCGCCAGGGAAGTTTCCACCCCTCCACTTT.

This clone was seen more than once but under ten times. The rearrangement links TRBV5-1 to TRBJ1-2; D unresolved. From germline, CDR1 is SGHRS and CDR2 YFSETQ. V gave up 0 bases and J gave up 8 bases, with 8 bases separating them. This CDR3 spans 12 amino acids. The CDR3 region is CASSLAGEGYTF. CDR3 nucleotides: TGCGCCAGCAGCTTGGCCGGGGAGGGCTACACCTTC.

In this sample, this clone turned up a few times. V usage is TRBV16 and J usage is TRBJ2-1; 11 bases line up with TRBD2. Germline lookup yields CDR1 KGHSY and CDR2 FQNENV. CDR3 length: 17 amino acids. Germline trimming cut 0 bases from V and 6 bases from J; bases unmatched to any gene: 7. CDR3 sequence: CASSQSLLAGGTNEQFF. The CDR3 nucleotides read TGTGCCAGCAGCCAATCCCTCCTAGCGGGGGGAACCAATGAGCAGTTCTTC.

The chain combines TRBV7-9 with TRBJ1-6; unclear D gene. V gave up 4 bases and J gave up 6 bases, with 10 bases separating them. CDR1 is SEHNR and CDR2 is FQNEAQ in the germline V gene (reference sequence). CDR3 length: 14 residues. The CDR3 sequence: CASSSTLSNSPLHF. CDR3 nucleotides: TGTGCCAGCAGCTCAACCCTCAGTAATTCACCCCTCCACTTT.

J is TRBJ1-6 and V is TRBV7-8, with 8 bases that match TRBD1. Per the germline V gene, CDR1 is SGHVS and CDR2 is FQNEAQ. The CDR3 covers 15 residues. Losses at the gene ends were 5 bases for V and 5 bases for J; bases not matched to a gene: 5. The CDR3 protein is CASSPQGADNSPLHF. CDR3 in DNA: TGTGCCAGCAGCCCTCAGGGGGCGGATAATTCACCCCTCCACTTT.

V is TRBV5-6 and J is TRBJ2-5; 8 positions match TRBD2. Germline loops: CDR1 SGHDT, CDR2 YYEEEE. V gave up 4 bases and J gave up 2 bases; unmatched junction bases: 7. The CDR3 sequence is 15 residues long. The CDR3 loop reads CASSPTTSGQETQYF. Written as DNA, the CDR3 is TGTGCCAGCAGCCCAACTACTAGCGGACAAGAGACCCAGTACTTC.

This clone was counted once. The chain employs TRBV4-1 and TRBJ2-7, with 11 positions matching TRBD2. Trimming cost V 4 bases and J 3 bases; bases outside gene matches: 20. CDR3 size: 20 residues. Germline CDR1 is MGHRA and CDR2 is YSYEKL. The CDR3 DNA sequence: TGCGCCAGCAGCCGACCAAAAATAGCGGGGGGGTTGGCCGCGTACTACGAGCAGTACTTC. Its protein is CASSRPKIAGGLAAYYEQYF.

The chain has TRBV4-1 and TRBJ2-1, with unresolved D. Trimming removed 2 bases at V and 6 bases at J, with 5 bases between. Germline V lookup: CDR1 MGHRA, CDR2 YSYEKL. This CDR3 has 12 residues. The CDR3 nucleotides read TGCGCCAGCAGCCAAAATATCAATGAGCAGTTCTTC. This translates into CASSQNINEQFF.

The rearrangement uses TRBV5-1 and TRBJ2-1, with 7 bases identical to TRBD2. Germline loops: CDR1 SGHRS, CDR2 YFSETQ. The CDR3 has 13 residues. V lost 4 bases and J lost 8; bases outside the gene matches: 6. The CDR3 DNA follows: TGCGCCAGCAGCATCGGGGGGTTCGATGAGCAGTTCTTC. As protein: CASSIGGFDEQFF.

The chain combines TRBV4-2 with TRBJ1-6; D is undetermined. V was pared by 4 bases and J by 7 bases, with 8 bases between. The CDR3 runs to 13 residues. The germline gives CDR1 LGHNA, CDR2 YNFKEQ. The CDR3 region is CASSPSGNSPLHF. In DNA, the CDR3 is TGTGCCAGCAGCCCAAGCGGGAATTCACCCCTCCACTTT.

This clone has only a few counts. This rearrangement joins TRBV9 to TRBJ2-1; D might be TRBD2 (7 bases). Germline V gives CDR1 SGDLS, CDR2 YYNGEE. Trimming left V 0 bases short and J 4 bases short, with 17 bases between. The CDR3 covers 17 residues. The CDR3 DNA follows: TGTGCCAGCAGCGTAGGGGGGGGCGGGAGAAAATACAATGAGCAGTTCTTC. Translating gives CASSVGGGGRKYNEQFF.

This clone was observed once. The chain joins TRBV4-2 to TRBJ1-6; TRBD1 aligns across 8 bases. This CDR3 comprises 14 residues. Germline CDR1 LGHNA, CDR2 YNFKEQ. V shed 6 bases, J shed 10 bases, and the junction held 8 bases outside the gene matches. In DNA form, the CDR3 reads TGTGCCAGCAGTTCACAGGGGGTGCGATCACCCCTCCACTTT. Amino acids: CASSSQGVRSPLHF.

J is TRBJ1-6 and V is TRBV19; 7 positions match TRBD1. This CDR3 region has 15 residues. CDR1 is LNHDA, CDR2 SQIVND, per germline (reference sequence). With V trimmed by 2 bases and J by 9 bases, 7 bases remained unmatched. CDR3 protein: CASSISAGGGSPLHF. The CDR3 DNA reads as TGTGCCAGTAGTATATCGGCAGGGGGAGGTTCACCCCTCCACTTT.

V usage is TRBV11-3 and J usage is TRBJ2-5; 7 positions match TRBD2. Germline CDR1 SGHNT, CDR2 YENEEA. This CDR3 has 12 amino acids. With V trimmed by 5 bases and J by 10 bases, 7 bases remained unmatched. CDR3 sequence reads: CASSPGEGSQYF. Here the CDR3 DNA reads TGTGCCAGCAGCCCTGGGGAGGGTAGCCAGTACTTC.

In its sample, this clone was seen a few times. V usage is TRBV5-1 and J usage is TRBJ1-2; TRBD1 agrees at 8 bases. CDR1 and CDR2 (germline): SGHRS, YFSETQ. V dropped 4 bases and J dropped 3; count of bases not matched to a gene: 5. This CDR3 is built from 14 residues. CDR3 in DNA: TGCGCCAGCAGCGTCGGGACAGGATACTATGGCTACACCTTC. Protein product: CASSVGTGYYGYTF.

V is TRBV5-1 and J is TRBJ2-5; 8 nucleotides align to TRBD1. After removal of 4 bases from V and 4 bases from J, the junction contained 9 bases not matched to a gene. Germline V gene sequence: CDR1 SGHRS, CDR2 YFSETQ. CDR3 length equals 15 residues. The CDR3, as DNA: TGCGCCAGCAGCCCGGTCGGCAGGGGGCGAGAGACCCAGTACTTC. Residues: CASSPVGRGRETQYF.

This chain connects TRBV7-2 to TRBJ1-5, with D unresolved. Germline V lookup: CDR1 SGHTA, CDR2 FQGNSA. The CDR3 is made up of 12 amino acids. V lost 2 bases, J lost 8 bases, and 7 bases lay in between. In DNA form, the CDR3 reads TGTGCCAGCAGCTTAATATTCGAGCCCCAGCATTTT. Translating it yields CASSLIFEPQHF.

This clone has a handful of counts. The chain links TRBV11-2 to TRBJ2-5, with a weak D call TRBD2 (6 bases). V lost 6 bases, J lost 9 bases, and 17 bases lay in between. Germline CDR1 SGHAT, CDR2 FQNNGV. The CDR3 is 13 residues long. The CDR3 sequence is CASRRDWGGAQYF. The CDR3, as DNA: TGTGCCAGCAGGAGGGATTGGGGCGGGGCCCAGTACTTC. Full variable domain (rest looked up from reference TRBV11-2 and TRBJ2-5): EAGVAQSPRYKIIEKRQSVAFWCNPISGHATLYWYQQILGQGPKLLIQFQNNGVVDDSQLPKDRFSAERLKGVDSTLKIQPAKLEDSAVYLCASRRDWGGAQYFGPGTRLLVL.

The chain uses TRBV2 and TRBJ2-7; 7 bases fit TRBD1. After removal of 6 bases from V and 2 bases from J, the junction contained 13 bases not matched to a gene. The CDR3 is 16 amino acids. Germline assignment: CDR1 SNHLY and CDR2 FYNNEI. CDR3 loop: CASRARLRQGPYEQYF. The CDR3 bases are TGTGCCAGCAGAGCCCGGCTTAGACAGGGACCCTACGAGCAGTACTTC.

This sequence joins TRBV18 and TRBJ2-2, with 10 bases fitting TRBD1. This CDR3 spans 14 amino acids. V lost 8 bases to trimming and J lost 1 base; unmatched junction nucleotides: 1. Germline V gives CDR1 KGHSH, CDR2 LQKENI. The CDR3 spells CASRTGGNTGELFF. Written as DNA, the CDR3 is TGTGCCAGCCGGACAGGGGGGAACACCGGGGAGCTGTTTTTT.

This clone was picked up a small number of times. The rearrangement uses TRBV7-6 and TRBJ1-1; possibly TRBD1 for D (6 bases). V was shortened by 4 bases and J by 6 bases, with 12 bases between the two germline ends. The CDR3 length is 13 residues. Germline V gene lookup returns CDR1 SGHVS and CDR2 FNYEAQ. The CDR3 coding sequence is TGTGCCAGCAGCTCAACAGGGATTGCTGAAGCTTTCTTT. Translating it yields CASSSTGIAEAFF.

The gene calls are TRBV15 and TRBJ2-2; perhaps TRBD2 as D (5 bases). This CDR3 region has 15 residues. Deletions cut 1 base from V and 4 bases from J, with 10 bases between. Germline V lookup: CDR1 LNHNV, CDR2 YYDKDF (reference sequence). The CDR3 DNA follows: TGTGCCACCAGCAGAGGGGAGCCGACCACCGGGGAGCTGTTTTTT. Its translation is CATSRGEPTTGELFF. The full variable domain, with the rest looked up from reference TRBV15 and TRBJ2-2, is DAMVIQNPRYQVTQFGKPVTLSCSQTLNHNVMYWYQQKSSQAPKLLFHYYDKDFNNEADTPDNFQSRRPNTSFCFLDIRSPGLGDTAMYLCATSRGEPTTGELFFGEGSRLTVL.

The chain joins TRBV19 to TRBJ2-2; no clear D gene. The germline gives CDR1 LNHDA, CDR2 SQIVND (reference sequence). The CDR3 is 14 residues long. The germline V and J ends were trimmed by 5 bases and 6 bases, with 13 bases remaining between them. CDR3: CASSPTILSGELFF. In nucleotides, the CDR3 is TGTGCCAGTAGTCCGACAATTCTGTCCGGGGAGCTGTTTTTT.

The chain employs TRBV29-1 and TRBJ2-7, with D possibly TRBD2 on 5 matching bases. Trimming pared 3 bases from V and 0 bases from J, leaving 9 bases between. The CDR3 is 13 amino acids. Germline lookup yields CDR1 SQVTM and CDR2 ANQGSEA. The CDR3 DNA follows: TGCAGCGTTGACGGCGGGCCCTCCTACGAGCAGTACTTC. As protein: CSVDGGPSYEQYF.